This T cell receptor beta chain emerged from a study of identical twins. TCRdb reanalysed the 5' RACE reads using MiXCR and keeps one entry per CDR3 protein. The sample shows approximately 250,000 distinct CDR3 sequences, 6.5% to 8% of them seen only once. Another study also made use of these data, one on T cells expressing NK-cell markers.

The specimen was CD8+ T cells sorted from blood. This clonotype was sampled from a woman under 30 in good health.

CDR3 loop: CASSLGGQANEKLFF. CDR3 DNA sequence: TGTGCCAGCAGCCTAGGGGGACAGGCGAATGAAAAACTGTTTTTT. The chain combines TRBV7-6 with TRBJ1-4; 8 nucleotides match TRBD1. V gave up 5 bases and J gave up 5 bases; unmatched junction bases: 7. CDR1 is SGHVS and CDR2 is FNYEAQ in the germline V gene. There are 15 residues in the CDR3.